Listed here are 12 T cell receptor beta chains from one sample, sequenced in a study of T-cell memory formation after mild COVID-19. TCRdb passed the 5' RACE reads through MiXCR, listing each CDR3 protein once. The data hold fewer than 650,000 distinct CDR3 sequences, with less than 25% observed a single time. The sample taken for sequencing was PBMCs or a T cell subset sorted from them (not recorded which). The origin of the receptors is an adult woman who had mild COVID-19 (a few samples of this study predate the infection). Cell type and time point are not known.

This clonotype was seen at least ten times. The CDR3 DNA sequence: TGTGCCAGCAGTTCCGGGGGGACCCTTCAAGAGACCCAGTACTTC. Encoded protein: CASSSGGTLQETQYF. The chain links TRBV12-3 or TRBV12-4 to TRBJ2-5; TRBD2 aligns across 7 bases. The CDR3 consists of 15 residues. Trimming at V came to 4 bases and at J to 2 bases, leaving 7 bases not matched to a gene.

This clonotype was picked up many times. The CDR3 DNA sequence: TGTGCCAGCAGCCTACCGACCGGGGAGCTGTTTTTT. This translates into CASSLPTGELFF. The rearrangement uses TRBV12-3 or TRBV12-4 and TRBJ2-2; D gene uncertain. This CDR3 spans 12 amino acids. The V end lost 6 bases, the J end lost 5 bases, and 7 bases lay between the germline ends.

This clonotype has more than one count but fewer than ten. The gene calls are TRBV5-1 and TRBJ2-5; 9 bases agree with TRBD1. The CDR3 totals 15 residues. CDR1 and CDR2 (germline): SGHRS, YFSETQ. V lost 1 base, J lost 7 bases, and 8 bases stayed unmatched. The CDR3, as DNA: TGCGCCAGCAGCTTGACAGGGGGCATCCGGGGGACCCAGTACTTC. Its protein product is CASSLTGGIRGTQYF.

This clonotype was observed a single time. The V call is TRBV7-8, the J call TRBJ1-5, with D tentatively TRBD1 (6 bases). V was cut by 4 bases and J by 5 bases, with 15 bases left in between. Germline V gives CDR1 SGHVS, CDR2 FQNEAQ. The CDR3 spans 15 residues. In nucleotides, the CDR3 is TGTGCCAGCAGCTCACCAGGGGCTGGGTATCAGCCCCAGCATTTT. It translates to CASSSPGAGYQPQHF.

This clonotype turned up a few times. This chain uses TRBV29-1 with TRBJ2-1; D possibly corresponds to TRBD2 (6 bases). The CDR3 loop spans 15 amino acids. Trimming shortened V by 8 bases and J by 7 bases, and 24 bases separated the two germline ends. Germline V gene lookup returns CDR1 SQVTM and CDR2 ANQGSEA. DNA of the CDR3: TGCAGCTCGCGGGACTCACTACCCGGCGGGAATGAGCAGTTCTTC. Translation gives CSSRDSLPGGNEQFF.

This clonotype was found a few times. CDR3 nucleotides: TGCAGTGCTAGTGTTGGGGATACGCAGTATTTT. It specifies CSASVGDTQYF. The genes are TRBV20-1 and TRBJ2-3; D is ambiguous. Germline-derived CDR1 and CDR2 are DFQATT and SNEGSKA (reference sequence). V lost 3 bases and J lost 6, with 7 bases in between. The CDR3 length is 11 residues.

In this sample, this clonotype turned up a few times. This chain joins TRBV7-2 and TRBJ2-3; D remains ambiguous. Trimming removed 5 bases at V and 0 bases at J, with 12 bases between. The CDR3 is 15 residues long. Germline CDR1 reads SGHTA; CDR2 reads FQGNSA. The CDR3 region is CASSRDLFSTDTQYF. CDR3 bases: TGTGCCAGCAGCCGCGACCTCTTTAGCACAGATACGCAGTATTTT.

The chain links TRBV19 to TRBJ1-1, with D uncertain. This CDR3 spans 11 amino acids. V was pared by 3 bases and J by 7 bases, with 6 bases between. CDR1 and CDR2 (germline): LNHDA, SQIVND (reference sequence). The CDR3 here is CASSIYFEAFF. DNA of the CDR3: TGTGCCAGTAGTATCTACTTTGAAGCTTTCTTT. Combining the CDR3 with reference TRBV19 and TRBJ1-1 gives the whole variable domain DGGITQSPKYLFRKEGQNVTLSCEQNLNHDAMYWYRQDPGQGLRLIYYSQIVNDFQKGDIAEGYSVSREKKESFPLTVTSAQKNPTAFYLCASSIYFEAFFGQGTRLTVV.

This chain uses TRBV3-1 with TRBJ1-2; D not resolved. With 1 base removed from V and 1 base from J, the gap between germline ends came to 10 bases. Germline CDR1 LGHDT, CDR2 YNNKEL (reference sequence). This CDR3 has 15 residues. The CDR3 sequence: CASSQARGRNYGYTF. CDR3 DNA: TGTGCCAGCAGCCAAGCGCGCGGGCGTAACTATGGCTACACCTTC. Full variable domain (rest looked up from reference TRBV3-1 and TRBJ1-2): DTAVSQTPKYLVTQMGNDKSIKCEQNLGHDTMYWYKQDSKKFLKIMFSYNNKELIINETVPNRFSPKSPDKAHLNLHINSLELGDSAVYFCASSQARGRNYGYTFGSGTRLTVV.

The chain couples TRBV12-3 or TRBV12-4 to TRBJ2-1; D is perhaps TRBD1 (6 bases). V was pared by 4 bases and J by 6 bases, with 10 bases between. There are 13 residues in the CDR3. The CDR3 loop is CASSWTALNEQFF. The CDR3 DNA reads TGTGCCAGCAGTTGGACAGCCCTCAATGAGCAGTTCTTC.

This clonotype was detected only once. The rearrangement links TRBV5-6 to TRBJ1-4, with 8 positions matching TRBD1. The junction had 7 bases not matched to a gene; V was cut back by 2 bases and J by 10 bases. Germline-derived CDR1 and CDR2 are SGHDT and YYEEEE. The CDR3 is 14 amino acids. The chain's CDR3 is CASSFGTGTLKLFF. The CDR3 coding sequence is TGTGCCAGCAGCTTCGGGACAGGCACACTAAAACTGTTTTTT.

This chain connects TRBV3-1 to TRBJ2-3, with D unclear. Germline values: CDR1 LGHDT, CDR2 YNNKEL (reference sequence). Trimming took 4 bases from V and 2 from J, leaving 7 bases between them. The CDR3 totals 13 residues. The CDR3 loop reads CASSLRATDTQYF. The CDR3 region has the DNA TGTGCCAGCAGCCTAAGGGCCACAGATACGCAGTATTTT.